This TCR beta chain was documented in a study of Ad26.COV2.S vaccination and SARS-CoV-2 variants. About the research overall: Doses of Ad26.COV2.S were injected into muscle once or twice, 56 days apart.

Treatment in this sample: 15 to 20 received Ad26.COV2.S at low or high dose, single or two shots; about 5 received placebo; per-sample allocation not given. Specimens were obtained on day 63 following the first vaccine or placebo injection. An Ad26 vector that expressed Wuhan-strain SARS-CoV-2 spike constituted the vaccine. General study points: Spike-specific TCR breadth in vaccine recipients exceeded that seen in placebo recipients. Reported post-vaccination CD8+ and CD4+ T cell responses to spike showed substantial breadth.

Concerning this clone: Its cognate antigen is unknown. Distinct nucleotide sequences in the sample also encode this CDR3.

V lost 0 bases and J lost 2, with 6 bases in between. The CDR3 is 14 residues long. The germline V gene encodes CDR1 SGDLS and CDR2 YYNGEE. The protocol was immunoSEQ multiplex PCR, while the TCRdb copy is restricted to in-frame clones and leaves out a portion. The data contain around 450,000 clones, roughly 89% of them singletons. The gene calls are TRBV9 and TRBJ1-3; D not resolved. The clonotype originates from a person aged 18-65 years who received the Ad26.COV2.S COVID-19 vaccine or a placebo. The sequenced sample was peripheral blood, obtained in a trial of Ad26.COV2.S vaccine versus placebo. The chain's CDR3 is CASSVGGAGNTIYF. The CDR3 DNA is TGTGCCAGCAGCGTAGGGGGAGCTGGAAACACCATATATTTT.